This TCR beta chain was profiled in a study of blood T cell repertoires in COVID-19. Across the whole study: COVID-19 samples collected from the United States, Italy and Spain covered acute and convalescent phases. T cells, B-cell-depleted T cells, or PBMCs supplied cDNA or gDNA.

Original processing methods: Amplification of reference gene primers was used by the study to estimate nucleated cell counts. Assay: immunoSEQ multiplex PCR; the TCRdb copy retains only in-frame clones and omits some. The V and J calls and clone size were taken over from that table, and D and trimming were inferred from the DNA. The sample shows about 98,000 clones, about 81% of them seen only once. V shed 7 bases, J shed 0 bases, and the junction held 8 bases outside the gene matches. The CDR3 extends over 15 amino acids. CDR1 and CDR2 from the germline V gene are MNHEY and SVGAGI. The sample comprised peripheral blood. The chain has TRBV6-5 and TRBJ2-5; 7 nucleotides line up with TRBD2. This sequence originates from a man aged 70-80 years with acute or convalescent COVID-19. DNA for the CDR3: TGTGCCAGCACCCCGGGACTACCTTACCAAGAGACCCAGTACTTC. Its translation is CASTPGLPYQETQYF.